The 6 T cell receptor beta chains below were found in one sample sequenced in a study of early T cells in non-severe SARS-CoV-2 infection. MiXCR was run by TCRdb on the 5' RACE reads, yielding one entry per CDR3 protein. The sample lists 60,000 or so distinct CDR3 sequences; 14% to 15% were seen once. The starting material was whole blood, obtained at baseline. The receptor set was obtained from an adult who was a healthcare worker with PCR-confirmed SARS-CoV-2 infection or an uninfected control (not recorded which).

This clonotype was picked up many times. The V call is TRBV9, the J call TRBJ2-1; the match to TRBD2 covers 9 bases. Unmatched junction bases numbered 7, after V lost 2 bases and J lost 4 bases. Looked up from germline, CDR1 is SGDLS and CDR2 is YYNGEE. There are 16 residues in the CDR3. The CDR3 region is CASSVSGSGIYNEQFF. CDR3 nucleotide sequence: TGTGCCAGCAGCGTTAGCGGGAGCGGTATATACAATGAGCAGTTCTTC.

V gene TRBV27 combines with J gene TRBJ2-7; D unclear. The length of the CDR3 is 13 residues. V lost 3 bases, J lost 1 base, and 7 bases lay in between. In germline, CDR1 is MNHEY, CDR2 SMNVEV (reference sequence). The CDR3 region is CASSFKGSYEQYF. The CDR3 DNA follows: TGTGCCAGCAGTTTTAAGGGTTCCTACGAGCAGTACTTC.

This clonotype was counted a few times. The rearrangement joins TRBV20-1 to TRBJ1-5; D may be TRBD1 (6 bases). Trimming removed 0 bases from V and 5 bases from J, with 14 bases in between. This CDR3 region has 15 residues. Germline V gives CDR1 DFQATT, CDR2 SNEGSKA (reference sequence). The CDR3 nucleotides read TGCAGTGCTAGAGAGGGGGGCAAGGGCCATCAGCCCCAGCATTTT. Amino acid sequence: CSAREGGKGHQPQHF.

This clonotype has only a few counts. The rearrangement links TRBV29-1 to TRBJ2-3; maybe TRBD2 (5 bases). Germline CDR1 SQVTM, CDR2 ANQGSEA. The CDR3 consists of 12 residues. Deletions cut 4 bases from V and 1 base from J, with 6 bases between. CDR3 residues: CSVGRGTDTQYF. CDR3 nucleotide sequence: TGCAGCGTTGGGCGGGGCACAGATACGCAGTATTTT.

The genes are TRBV12-3 or TRBV12-4 and TRBJ2-3; a possible D gene is TRBD1 (5 bases). Trimming removed 5 bases at V and 0 bases at J, with 9 bases between. The CDR3 runs to 14 residues. The CDR3 sequence is CASSPGQSTDTQYF. The CDR3, as DNA: TGTGCCAGCAGTCCCGGACAAAGCACAGATACGCAGTATTTT.

This clonotype was found a few times. At one boundary the junction diverges from the germline segment, which might be a read error. The chain has TRBV4-2 and TRBJ1-3; 7 nucleotides align to TRBD1. Germline V gives CDR1 LGHNA, CDR2 YNFKEQ. The CDR3 length is 15 residues. DNA of the CDR3: TGTGCCAGCAGCCAAGACAGGACAGGACCAGCTCTAATGCATTTT. As protein: CASSQDRTGPALMHF.